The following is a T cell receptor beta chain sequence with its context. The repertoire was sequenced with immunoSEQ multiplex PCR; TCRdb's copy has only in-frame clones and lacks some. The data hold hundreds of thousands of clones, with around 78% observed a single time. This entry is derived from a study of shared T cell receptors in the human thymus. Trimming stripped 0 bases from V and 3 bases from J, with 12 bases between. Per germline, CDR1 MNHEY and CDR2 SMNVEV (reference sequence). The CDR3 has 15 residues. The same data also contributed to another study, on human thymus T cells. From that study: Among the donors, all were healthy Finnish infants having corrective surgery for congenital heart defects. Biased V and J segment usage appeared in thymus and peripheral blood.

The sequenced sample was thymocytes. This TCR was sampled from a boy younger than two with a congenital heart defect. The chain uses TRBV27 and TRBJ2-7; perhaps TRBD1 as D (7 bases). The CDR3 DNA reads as TGTGCCAGCAGTTTATCTCAGGGGGGCCACTACGAGCAGTACTTC. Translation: CASSLSQGGHYEQYF.